This TCR beta chain was identified in a study of blood T cell repertoires in COVID-19. Study-level information: COVID-19 samples collected from the United States, Italy and Spain covered acute and convalescent phases. T cells, B-cell-depleted T cells, or PBMCs provided the cDNA or gDNA that served as material.

Some clones are missing from TCRdb's copy, which holds only in-frame ones; the method was immunoSEQ multiplex PCR. The repertoire consists of roughly 140,000 clones, with approximately 82% occurring once and the leading ten covering approximately 9.4%. Losses at the gene ends were 4 bases for V and 7 bases for J; bases not matched to a gene: 2. CDR1 is MNHEY and CDR2 is SVGAGI in the germline V gene. This CDR3 has 13 residues. A remark on this clone: Other DNA variants within this sample encode the same CDR3.

The V and J genes are TRBV6-5 and TRBJ1-5, with 9 nucleotides matching TRBD1. The origin of this receptor is a woman aged 45-65 years with acute or convalescent COVID-19. Sequencing was done on a sample of peripheral blood. CDR3 protein: CASSSDRGQPQHF. As DNA, the CDR3 is TGTGCCAGCAGTTCGGACAGGGGCCAGCCCCAGCATTTT.